This T cell receptor (beta chain) stems from a study of metastatic and nonmetastatic thyroid tumors. This CDR3 has 15 amino acids. Deletions cut 0 bases from V and 7 bases from J, with 12 bases between. Germline CDR1 and CDR2: MNHNY and SVGAGI (reference sequence). TCRdb ran MiXCR on the PCR reads. The sample carries about 13,000 clones, 23% recorded once. Thyroid surgery took place with no prior treatment in any patient. This clone came up a few times. The TCR sequence derives from a female donor with papillary thyroid cancer or a benign thyroid nodule (not recorded which). Some clones in this sample may be carry-over from other donors' samples. The rearrangement links TRBV6-6 to TRBJ2-2; a possible D gene is TRBD1 (6 bases). Sequenced sample: adjacent normal tissue. The CDR3 sequence: CASSYSGAMGGELFF. The CDR3, as DNA: TGTGCCAGCAGTTACTCGGGGGCCATGGGCGGGGAGCTGTTTTTT.